One sample yielded the 17 T cell receptor beta chains listed below, sequenced in a study of control samples from healthy donors and cancer patients. The repertoire was sequenced with immunoSEQ multiplex PCR; TCRdb's copy has only in-frame clones and lacks some. The data contain approximately 160,000 clones, about 90% of them seen just once; the ten biggest clones take up less than 0.75%. Material: blood. The receptor source for this set is a woman aged 25 to 39 in good health.

The chain carries TRBV28 and TRBJ2-5; D gene unclear. Germline loops: CDR1 MDHEN, CDR2 SYDVKM. Deletions cut 2 bases from V and 1 base from J, with 11 bases between. CDR3 length: 15 residues. The CDR3 sequence: CASSLALDGQETQYF. CDR3 nucleotides: TGTGCCAGCAGTTTAGCGCTAGACGGCCAAGAGACCCAGTACTTC.

V is TRBV5-1 and J is TRBJ1-1, with 9 bases aligning to TRBD1. V gave up 0 bases and J gave up 4 bases; unmatched junction bases: 7. The length of the CDR3 is 16 residues. Germline assignment: CDR1 SGHRS and CDR2 YFSETQ. The CDR3 loop is CASSLETGGDGTEAFF. The CDR3, as DNA: TGCGCCAGCAGCTTGGAGACAGGGGGGGATGGCACTGAAGCTTTCTTT.

The chain recombines TRBV4-1 with TRBJ1-2; possible D gene TRBD1, 6 bases. The CDR3 sequence is 15 residues long. CDR1 is MGHRA and CDR2 is YSYEKL in the germline V gene. Trimming stripped 1 base from V and 5 bases from J, with 14 bases between. The CDR3 nucleotides are TGCGCCAGCAGCCAAGTTAGTGTAGGGGGTTATGGCTACACCTTC. This codes for CASSQVSVGGYGYTF.

The chain has TRBV14 and TRBJ2-5, with 9 bases fitting TRBD1. This CDR3 is built from 16 residues. Trimming took 3 bases from V and 4 from J; bases not matched to a gene: 9. Germline CDR1 and CDR2: SGHDN and FVKESK. The CDR3 DNA is TGTGCCAGCAGCCAGGGCCTGGGACAGGGCCGAGAGACCCAGTACTTC. Translated, it gives CASSQGLGQGRETQYF.

CDR3 nucleotides: TGTGCCAGTAGGGGGAGTCAGGGAAACACCGGGGAGCTGTTTTTT. Encoded protein: CASRGSQGNTGELFF. The rearrangement uses TRBV19 and TRBJ2-2, with D perhaps being TRBD1 or TRBD2 (5 bases each). The germline V gene has CDR1 LNHDA and CDR2 SQIVND (reference sequence). Trimming stripped 6 bases from V and 2 bases from J, with 13 bases between. The CDR3 is made up of 15 amino acids.

J is TRBJ1-1 and V is TRBV18, with a tentative D call TRBD1 (5 bases). CDR3 length: 16 amino acids. CDR1 and CDR2 (germline): KGHSH, LQKENI. Trimming removed 2 bases from V and 4 bases from J, with 17 bases in between. As DNA, the CDR3 is TGTGCCAGCTCACCATCTCAGGGTTCGGCCGTCACTGAAGCTTTCTTT. Translating it yields CASSPSQGSAVTEAFF. The full variable domain, in which reference TRBV18 and TRBJ1-1 provide the parts outside the CDR3, is NAGVMQNPRHLVRRRGQEARLRCSPMKGHSHVYWYRQLPEEGLKFMVYLQKENIIDESGMPKERFSAEFPKEGPSILRIQQVVRGDSAAYFCASSPSQGSAVTEAFFGQGTRLTVV.

This chain uses TRBV9 with TRBJ2-5, with 8 bases lining up with TRBD2. V shed 1 base and J 3 bases; nucleotides not matched to a gene: 5. The CDR3 runs 15 residues. CDR1 is SGDLS, CDR2 YYNGEE, per germline. This CDR3 reads CASSVSGSGKETQYF. Here the CDR3 DNA reads TGTGCCAGCAGCGTAAGCGGTAGCGGGAAAGAGACCCAGTACTTC.

The chain is built from TRBV3-1 (or the pseudogene TRBV3-2) and TRBJ1-2; D is possibly TRBD1 (6 bases). Per germline, CDR1 LGHDT and CDR2 YNNKEL (reference sequence). The CDR3 is 15 amino acids. Trimming stripped 0 bases from V and 8 bases from J, with 16 bases between. As DNA, the CDR3 is TGTGCCAGCAGCCAAGATACCGGGGGCGGTGGAGGCTACACCTTC. This translates into CASSQDTGGGGGYTF.

This chain connects TRBV6-5 to TRBJ2-4; D may correspond to TRBD1 or TRBD2 (6 bases each). The length of the CDR3 is 14 residues. With 9 bases removed from V and 6 bases from J, the gap between germline ends came to 18 bases. Per germline, CDR1 MNHEY and CDR2 SVGAGI. CDR3 protein: CASRGAGDGNIQYF. The CDR3, as DNA: TGTGCCAGTAGGGGGGCAGGGGACGGAAACATTCAGTACTTC.

This rearrangement joins TRBV5-1 to TRBJ2-7; D remains ambiguous. The CDR3 totals 15 residues. Trimming pared 0 bases from V and 3 bases from J, leaving 13 bases between. Germline V gives CDR1 SGHRS, CDR2 YFSETQ. The CDR3: CASSLGGVPYYEQYF. Written as DNA, the CDR3 is TGCGCCAGCAGCTTGGGTGGGGTCCCATACTACGAGCAGTACTTC. The whole variable domain, filled in from reference TRBV5-1 and TRBJ2-7, reads KAGVTQTPRYLIKTRGQQVTLSCSPISGHRSVSWYQQTPGQGLQFLFEYFSETQRNKGNFPGRFSGRQFSNSRSEMNVSTLELGDSALYLCASSLGGVPYYEQYFGPGTRLTVT.

The V and J genes are TRBV6-4 and TRBJ2-1; TRBD2 agrees at 14 bases. The germline CDR1 and CDR2 sequences are MRHNA and SNTAGT. Losses at the gene ends were 6 bases for V and 6 bases for J; bases not matched to a gene: 1. The CDR3 loop spans 14 amino acids. This CDR3 is CASSGLAGGNEQFF. CDR3 sequence (DNA): TGTGCCAGCAGCGGACTAGCGGGAGGCAATGAGCAGTTCTTC.

Of note for this clone: The sample carries other DNA sequences with the same CDR3. The chain links TRBV18 to TRBJ2-3; D not certain. Germline V gene data show CDR1 as KGHSH and CDR2 as LQKENI. The V gene lost 3 bases and the J gene lost 1 base, with 2 bases spanning the gap. This CDR3 has 12 residues. CDR3 in amino acids: CASSPGTDTQYF. In DNA, the CDR3 is TGTGCCAGCTCACCTGGCACAGATACGCAGTATTTT.

This chain uses TRBV3-1 (or the pseudogene TRBV3-2) with TRBJ2-7; D gene uncertain. CDR1 is LGHDT, CDR2 YNNKEL, per germline (reference sequence). The V gene lost 3 bases and the J gene lost 0 bases, with 6 bases spanning the gap. The CDR3 length is 13 residues. Written as DNA, the CDR3 is TGTGCCAGCAGCCAGGTTAGCTCCTACGAGCAGTACTTC. This codes for CASSQVSSYEQYF.

V gene TRBV15 combines with J gene TRBJ2-1; TRBD2 aligns across 8 bases. Germline CDR1 LNHNV, CDR2 YYDKDF (reference sequence). The CDR3 contains 15 residues. The ends lost 0 bases at V and 8 bases at J; junction bases unmatched: 6. The CDR3 loop reads CATSREGTSDDEQFF. The CDR3 nucleotides are TGTGCCACCAGCAGAGAAGGGACTAGTGATGATGAGCAGTTCTTC.

V and J are TRBV3-1 (or the pseudogene TRBV3-2) and TRBJ1-1; no reliable D call. The V gene's germline CDR1 is LGHDT and CDR2 YNNKEL (reference sequence). The CDR3 length is 14 residues. V lost 4 bases and J 2 bases, leaving 11 bases between the germline ends. Here the CDR3 reads CASSRMDGNTEAFF. The CDR3 region has the DNA TGTGCCAGCAGCCGAATGGACGGAAACACTGAAGCTTTCTTT.

CDR3 region: CASSDPYSYNEQFF. The CDR3 bases are TGTGCCAGCAGCGATCCATACTCCTACAATGAGCAGTTCTTC. This rearrangement joins TRBV27 to TRBJ2-1; D ambiguous. Germline V gene sequence: CDR1 MNHEY, CDR2 SMNVEV (reference sequence). The ends were cut back, 6 bases at V and 0 bases at J, with 9 bases in the middle. The CDR3 has 14 amino acids.

This clone has a single count. The chain joins TRBV7-6 to TRBJ2-2; D is perhaps TRBD2 (6 bases). V gave up 3 bases and J gave up 7 bases, with 18 bases separating them. CDR3 length: 16 residues. CDR1 SGHVS and CDR2 FNYEAQ come from the germline V gene. CDR3 DNA sequence: TGTGCCAGCAGCTTGTCAGCGACTACTAGCAACGGGGAGCTGTTTTTT. Translating gives CASSLSATTSNGELFF.